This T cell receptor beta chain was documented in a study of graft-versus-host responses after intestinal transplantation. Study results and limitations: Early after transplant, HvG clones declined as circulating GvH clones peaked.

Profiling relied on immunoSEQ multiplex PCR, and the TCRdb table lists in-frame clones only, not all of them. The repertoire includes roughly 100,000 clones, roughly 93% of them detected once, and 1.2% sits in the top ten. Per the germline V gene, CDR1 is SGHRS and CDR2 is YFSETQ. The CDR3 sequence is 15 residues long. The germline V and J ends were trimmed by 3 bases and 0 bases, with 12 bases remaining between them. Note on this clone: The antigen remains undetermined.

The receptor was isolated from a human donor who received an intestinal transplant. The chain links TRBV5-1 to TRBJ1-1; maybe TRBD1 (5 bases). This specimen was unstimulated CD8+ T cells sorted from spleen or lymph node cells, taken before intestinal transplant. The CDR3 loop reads CASSSPVGVNTEAFF. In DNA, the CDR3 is TGCGCCAGCAGCTCCCCGGTAGGGGTGAACACTGAAGCTTTCTTT.